Described below is a single T cell receptor (beta chain) sequence and its context. Only a few counts were recorded for this clone. Its antigen target is currently unknown. Per-base quality was not reported, and no clone a single base away is much larger than it. These data originate in a study of cytomegalovirus exposure and HLA in healthy donors (dated by TCRdb to 2016 to 2017). A note on the overall study: An earlier analysis of 587 of the donors reported approximately 300 Gb of sequence data and 117 million unique TCR beta sequences obtained from 180 million or so T cells. An early release covering roughly 640 HLA-typed donors comprised approximately 290 gigabases of sequencing data and roughly 86 million unique TCR sequences. Of the roughly 400 genotyped donors, 81% were placed in the genetic ancestry cluster associated with self-reported Caucasian donors. The study was designed to test whether signatures of past pathogen exposure could be identified by cataloging public T cell receptors. The study profiled the T cell repertoires of 500 to 800 subjects by immunosequencing and related them to cytomegalovirus serostatus. Along with the roughly 610-subject first cohort, a separate validation cohort of over 90 different subjects was used. To predict cytomegalovirus infection status, the study combined high-throughput TCR immunosequencing, statistical association of individual TCRs with disease status, and machine learning. In a later analysis, previously published TCR beta repertoires from about 670 donors were re-analyzed and high-resolution HLA genotyping was added so that TCR occurrence patterns could be studied. The later analysis used no new phenotypic data to find candidate immune exposures, relying instead on TCR beta sequences and their occurrence across donors. An earlier analysis of around 580 of the donors used high-throughput TCR beta sequencing to judge whether each TCR beta V gene segment behaved as functional or pseudogenic. Donor age, sex, ethnicity and CMV serostatus were collected together with the repertoire data. A later genetic analysis took genome-wide SNP genotypes for about three fifths of the 666 donors and used that subset as a discovery cohort. Every discovery cohort repertoire had been produced on one sequencing platform. Both class I and class II loci were covered by HLA typing, at four-digit resolution. The number of donors typed differed by locus, with about 629-640 for A, B, C, DRB1 and DQB1, around 560 for DQA1, 600 to 610 for DPA1, and under 490 for DPB1. Because of strong linkage in the cohort, a few DR-DQ haplotypes were treated as single units for association and clustering. Among about 400 genotyped donors of the cohort, an average of about 220,000 unique TCR beta nucleotide sequences was sequenced per donor, of which approximately 19% were non-productive.

Library preparation employed the immunoSEQ multiplex PCR assay. For the multiplex PCR, a mixture combining 60 forward primers for TCR Vbeta segments and 13 reverse primers for TCR Jbeta segments was used. A multiplex PCR assay on genomic DNA amplified the CDR3 region of rearranged TCR beta genes. Amplified TCR beta libraries were sequenced as 87-base-pair reads on the Illumina HiSeq System. The original methods were these. A later analysis counted about 80 million unique TCR beta chains across the 666 repertoires, and some 11 million of these chains were shared by at least two donors. Raw reads were error-corrected and collapsed into unique sequences by a nearest-neighbor algorithm in which closely related sequences were merged to remove PCR and sequencing errors. V, D and J gene segments were assigned by aligning CDR3 sequences to IMGT reference sequences. For a sequence to be retained, at least a six-nucleotide match to both a V gene segment and a J gene segment was required. Rearrangements were called productive when the CDR3 lacked stop codons and stayed in frame with V and J; all others were non-productive. CDR3 was defined according to IMGT convention as the region running from the second conserved V-encoded cysteine to the conserved J-encoded phenylalanine. The earlier analysis of some 540 of the donors excluded any sequence lacking an unambiguous match to a single V gene segment. An earlier analysis of a few hundred of the donors called V segments functional above 56.7% productive rearrangements and segregating when the between-donor standard deviation exceeded 5%. A statistical classification framework was developed to diagnose cytomegalovirus status using the catalog of TCR beta chain sequences. In a later analysis, V and J genes were assigned by comparing TCR nucleotide sequences against IMGT/GENE-DB human TR gene sequences. In a later analysis, CDR3 sequences and most-parsimonious VDJ recombination scenarios were assigned using the TCRdist pipeline. A later analysis defined each TCR beta chain by its CDR3 amino acid sequence plus V-gene family, and excluded reads lacking a unique V-gene family. A later analysis removed several hundred highly shared, low-generation-probability nucleotide sequences to deal with suspected cross-contamination and a sequencing artifact. In a later analysis, a clonal expansion index was calculated for each public chain from normalized within-repertoire ranks of inferred template counts. A later analysis computed generation probabilities with a VDJ recombination model fitted to out-of-frame rearrangements, and checked the results against IGoR. Hypergeometric tests were used in a later analysis to score TCR-TCR, TCR-HLA and TCR-CMV co-occurrence, with a repertoire-size bias correction applied to the TCR pairs. False discovery rates were estimated in a later analysis by permuting HLA or CMV assignments 20 times. A later analysis grouped co-occurring TCRs with DBSCAN, adding TCRdist sequence similarity when clustering within HLA-allele-positive subsets. Co-occurrence clustering excluded repertoires with fewer than 30,000 or more than 120,000 public chains, plus five with anomalous nucleotide sharing. Entries here come from immuneACCESS through TCRdb and include only in-frame sequences with V and J called. Some clones fail to appear in such tables; in the studies checked, an unresolved V gene covers under half of the shortfall, and the cause of the remainder is unknown. V and J calls and clone size are copied from that table; D and trimming were computed from the DNA. For this sample there are about 140,000 clones; roughly 75% appear just once. Jointly, the top ten make up 2.5% to 3% of the sample.

V drops 9 bases and J drops 8 bases, leaving 22 bases in between. The CDR3 runs 15 amino acids, cysteine and phenylalanine included. Only the CDR3 DNA is retained, 45 bases long and in frame from the first base. Per the germline V gene (reference sequence), LNHDA is the CDR1 and SQIVND is the CDR2. The cohort consisted of some 670 healthy bone marrow donors. At the time of sampling, every cohort member was nominally healthy, though immune exposures that went unrecorded were likely present. The donor tested CMV seronegative, placing the donor among the 350 or so seronegative members of the cohort. A peripheral blood sample was provided by each donor, and peripheral blood mononuclear cells were used for TCR beta sequencing. The Qiagen DNeasy Blood Extraction Kit was used to extract genomic DNA from the blood cell samples. Here is what the overall study found, with its caveats: According to the authors, the approach could potentially be generalized to other disease states and immunological phenotypes. A further reported finding was that TCR beta sequences accurately predicted the HLA-A and HLA-B alleles for most subjects in the first cohort. V-gene and J-gene trimming of TCR beta chains was associated with a missense DCLRE1C variant in a later genetic analysis, and the association was replicated in an independent cohort. In vitro tests confirmed that a few of the cytomegalovirus-associated TCR beta chains recognize cytomegalovirus antigens. When HLA alleles, especially DR and DQ, strongly co-occurred, TCR associations were difficult to assign to individual alleles. Broadly in line with IMGT annotations, most TCR beta V segments showed up in productive rearrangements about 90% or about 30% of the time in an earlier analysis of approximately 640 of the donors. According to a later analysis, parvovirus B19, influenza, CMV and Epstein-Barr virus appeared linked to several top co-occurrence clusters. CMV serostatus was the only immune exposure information available for the cohort. In both the original and validation cohorts, the classifier was reported to diagnose cytomegalovirus status with high specificity and sensitivity. The study listed over 150 TCR beta chains as associated with cytomegalovirus. Specific HLA alleles were associated with more than 15,000 TCR beta sequences at a false discovery rate of 0.05 in a later analysis. The cohort was sequenced for TCR beta chains only, and without alpha or paired-chain data the features that could be detected were limited. Because some donors lacked HLA typing at each locus, the association tests relied only on the typed subset. Linkage disequilibrium might explain the correlated functional status among segregating V segments, but an unknown experimental factor could not be ruled out. In a later analysis, HLA-associated TCR beta chains showed more clonal expansion and lower generation probabilities than non-associated chains that were equally common. While some public TCRs were present in many individuals, most TCR sequences turned up only very rarely across donors. Because counts were too low, some 17 rarely observed V segments, including chromosome 9 orphons, were left out of the earlier analysis of approximately 500 of the donors. The 87-base-pair reads could not distinguish some IMGT-functional V segments, including TRBV6-2 and TRBV6-3, so those segments were excluded. A later genetic analysis reported fewer N-insertions in productive TCRs among donors in an Asian-associated ancestry cluster than the roughly 670-donor mean. A later analysis found that most CMV-associated TCR beta chains appeared HLA-restricted, with HLA associations seemingly driven largely by CMV exposure. In a later analysis, the rate of TCR association differed among HLA loci, with DRB1 alleles having the most associated TCRs and HLA-C alleles having the fewest. The presence/absence analyses assumed that sequencing depth was roughly uniform across donors, and that assumption may not be true. A cluster of highly shared sequence variants was judged likely to be a technical artifact of the sequencing pipeline.

The sample was PBMCs. The rearrangement joined TRBV19 to TRBJ1-4; matching of 5 bases hints at TRBD1 as the D gene. The receptor's source is a female donor in good health and CMV-seronegative. The DNA sequence reads TGTGCCAGCTCAGCTGGGGGGGGAGTGGGGGAAAAACTGTTTTTT. Its translation reads: CASSAGGGVGEKLFF.